The 11 T cell receptor beta chains listed next were all sequenced from one sample in a study of T cell responses to AZD1222 COVID-19 vaccine. The table came from immunoSEQ multiplex PCR; TCRdb's copy has only in-frame clones and leaves some out. The sample holds some 150,000 clones, around nine tenths seen once. The sample was peripheral blood, taken on day 0 of MenACWY control vaccination. The receptors were sampled from an adult in good health.

The chain is built from TRBV2 and TRBJ1-6; 7 bases map to TRBD1. Germline loops: CDR1 SNHLY, CDR2 FYNNEI. V lost 6 bases to trimming and J lost 6 bases; unmatched junction nucleotides: 8. The CDR3 is 15 residues long. CDR3 residues: CASSPDRAGNSPLHF. CDR3 DNA: TGTGCCAGCAGCCCTGACAGGGCGGGTAATTCACCCCTCCACTTT.

The chain employs TRBV19 and TRBJ2-7; 12 nucleotides agree with TRBD1. The CDR3 has 16 amino acids. V trimming: 5 bases; J trimming: 2 bases; junction bases outside the gene matches: 7. The germline V gene encodes CDR1 LNHDA and CDR2 SQIVND (reference sequence). CDR3 region: CASSREGTGGAYEQYF. In DNA, the CDR3 is TGTGCCAGTAGTCGAGAAGGGACAGGGGGCGCCTACGAGCAGTACTTC.

CDR3 sequence: CAISESRDRGQSGNQPQHF. Written as DNA, the CDR3 is TGTGCCATCAGTGAGTCGCGGGACAGGGGGCAGTCTGGCAATCAGCCCCAGCATTTT. The chain links TRBV10-3 to TRBJ1-5; TRBD1 agrees at 12 bases. The CDR3 spans 19 residues. The J segment lost 2 bases and the V segment lost 0 bases, leaving 8 bases of the junction unmatched. Germline assignment: CDR1 ENHRY and CDR2 SYGVKD.

The chain employs TRBV3-1 (or the pseudogene TRBV3-2) and TRBJ2-1; 14 nucleotides match TRBD2. The CDR3 sequence is 17 residues long. The V and J ends lost 2 bases and 12 bases, in that order; junction bases with no gene match: 12. The germline V gene has CDR1 LGHDT and CDR2 YNNKEL (reference sequence). The CDR3 protein is CASSQLPGTSGSRGQFF. The DNA for the CDR3 is TGTGCCAGCAGCCAACTTCCCGGGACTAGCGGGAGTCGGGGGCAGTTCTTC.

Of note for this clone: In the same sample, other DNA sequences code for this CDR3. The chain couples TRBV18 to TRBJ1-5, with D unresolved. Germline CDR1 reads KGHSH; CDR2 reads LQKENI. This CDR3 has 13 amino acids. V was shortened by 2 bases and J by 4 bases, with 6 bases between the two germline ends. The CDR3 bases are TGTGCCAGCTCACCAAGCGGAAATCAGCCCCAGCATTTT. Its translation: CASSPSGNQPQHF.

The chain links TRBV7-3 to TRBJ2-5; tentatively, D is TRBD1 (6 bases). CDR3 length equals 13 residues. Per germline, CDR1 SGHTA and CDR2 FQGTGA. V was pared by 5 bases and J by 1 base, with 8 bases between. As DNA, the CDR3 is TGTGCCAGCAGCCAGGGGACCCAAGAGACCCAGTACTTC. This gives the protein CASSQGTQETQYF.

The chain combines TRBV30 with TRBJ1-4, with D unclear. Germline CDR1 is GTSNPN and CDR2 is SVGIG (reference sequence). The CDR3 totals 11 residues. Trimming pared 5 bases from V and 5 bases from J, leaving 6 bases between. The CDR3 sequence is CAWGRNEKLFF. CDR3 DNA sequence: TGTGCCTGGGGCAGGAATGAAAAACTGTTTTTT.

This rearrangement joins TRBV27 to TRBJ2-1; no definite D call. The V end lost 3 bases, the J end lost 2 bases, and 11 bases lay between the germline ends. The germline CDR1 and CDR2 sequences are MNHEY and SMNVEV (reference sequence). This CDR3 comprises 15 residues. CDR3 in amino acids: CASSFDRLAYNEQFF. The CDR3 coding sequence is TGTGCCAGCAGTTTCGACCGCCTCGCCTACAATGAGCAGTTCTTC.

J is TRBJ2-2 and V is TRBV5-1, with 7 bases that match TRBD1. The CDR3 covers 17 residues. Germline CDR1 and CDR2: SGHRS and YFSETQ. V lost 0 bases to trimming and J lost 0 bases; unmatched junction nucleotides: 5. CDR3 sequence (DNA): TGCGCCAGCAGCTTGGTTTGGGACAGAACGAACACCGGGGAGCTGTTTTTT. Residues: CASSLVWDRTNTGELFF.

The V call is TRBV12-3 or TRBV12-4, the J call TRBJ1-2; tentative D call: TRBD1 (6 bases). Trimming shortened V by 1 base and J by 8 bases, and 8 bases separated the two germline ends. The CDR3 length is 12 residues. As DNA, the CDR3 is TGTGCCAGCAGTTTAGACAGGGAAGGCTACACCTTC. This translates into CASSLDREGYTF.

The J gene is TRBJ1-5, the V gene TRBV6-4; D is undetermined. V lost 2 bases to trimming and J lost 4 bases, with 6 bases between them. The CDR3 extends over 13 amino acids. CDR1 is MRHNA, CDR2 SNTAGT, per germline. CDR3 bases: TGTGCCAGCAGTGACGATGCTAATCAGCCCCAGCATTTT. Translating it yields CASSDDANQPQHF.